This TCR beta chain was sequenced during a study of blood T cell repertoires in COVID-19. Study background: The samples span acute and convalescent COVID-19 from the United States, Italy and Spain. Nucleic acid was either cDNA or gDNA, and it came from T cells, B-cell-depleted T cells, or PBMCs.

Original methodology: Cell counts per sample came from amplifying reference gene primers. Sequenced by immunoSEQ multiplex PCR; TCRdb stores in-frame clones only, minus some. V and J calls and clone size are copied from that table; D and trimming were computed from the DNA. This table has about 200,000 clones, approximately 83% appearing once. In germline, CDR1 is LNHDA, CDR2 SQIVND (reference sequence). Trimming took 3 bases from V and 0 from J; bases not matched to a gene: 6. This CDR3 is built from 16 residues. The sequence came from a woman in her thirties or forties with active or convalescent COVID-19. The rearrangement joins TRBV19 to TRBJ2-3; 7 nucleotides align to TRBD1. Sequenced sample: peripheral blood. CDR3: CASSMAWGQSTDTQYF. CDR3 sequence (DNA): TGTGCCAGTAGTATGGCGTGGGGACAGAGCACAGATACGCAGTATTTT.